This T cell receptor beta chain originates from a study of long-term antiretroviral therapy in people with HIV. Survey-level resolution applied to immunoSEQ assay v3.0. TCRdb keeps only in-frame clones here, not all; method: immunoSEQ multiplex PCR. In the table there are more than 30,000 clones, 75% to 85% of which are singletons. CDR1 and CDR2 from the germline V gene are KGHSH and LQKENI. Trimming removed 0 bases from V and 3 bases from J, with 12 bases in between. The CDR3 runs to 16 residues. V usage is TRBV18 and J usage is TRBJ1-5, with D possibly being TRBD1 (6 bases). The origin of this receptor is a man aged 18 to 29 with HIV. The sample here was unsorted PBMCs, taken 1.9 years after starting antiretroviral therapy. CDR3: CASSPPPGHLNQPQHF. For the CDR3, the DNA is TGTGCCAGCTCACCACCTCCGGGACACCTCAATCAGCCCCAGCATTTT.